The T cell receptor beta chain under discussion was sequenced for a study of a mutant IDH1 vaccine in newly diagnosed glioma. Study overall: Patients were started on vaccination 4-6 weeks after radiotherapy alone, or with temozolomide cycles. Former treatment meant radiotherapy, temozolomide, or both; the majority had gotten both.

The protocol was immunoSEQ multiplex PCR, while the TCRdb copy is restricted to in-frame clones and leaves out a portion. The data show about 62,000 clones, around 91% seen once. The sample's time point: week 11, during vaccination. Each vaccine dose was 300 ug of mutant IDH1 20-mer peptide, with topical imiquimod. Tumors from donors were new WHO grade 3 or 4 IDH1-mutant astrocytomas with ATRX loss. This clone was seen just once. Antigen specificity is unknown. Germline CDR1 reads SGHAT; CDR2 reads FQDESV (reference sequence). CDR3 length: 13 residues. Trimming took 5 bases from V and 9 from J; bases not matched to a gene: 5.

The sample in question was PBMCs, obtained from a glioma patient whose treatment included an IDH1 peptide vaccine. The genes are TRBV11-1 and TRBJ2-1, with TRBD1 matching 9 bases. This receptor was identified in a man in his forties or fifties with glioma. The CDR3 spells CASSVTGGGEQFF. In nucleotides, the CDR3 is TGTGCCAGCAGCGTCACAGGGGGCGGTGAGCAGTTCTTC.